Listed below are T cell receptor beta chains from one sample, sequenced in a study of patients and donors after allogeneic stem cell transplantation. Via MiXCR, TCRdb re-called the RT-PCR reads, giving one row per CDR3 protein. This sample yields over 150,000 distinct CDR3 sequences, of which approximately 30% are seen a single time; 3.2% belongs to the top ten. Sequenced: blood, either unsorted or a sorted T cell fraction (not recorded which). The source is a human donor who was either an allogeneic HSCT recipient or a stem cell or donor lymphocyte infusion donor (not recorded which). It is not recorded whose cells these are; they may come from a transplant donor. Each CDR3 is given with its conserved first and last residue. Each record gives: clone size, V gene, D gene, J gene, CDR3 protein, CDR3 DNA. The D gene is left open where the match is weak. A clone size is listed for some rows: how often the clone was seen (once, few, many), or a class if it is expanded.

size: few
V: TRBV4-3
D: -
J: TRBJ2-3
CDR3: CASSVQRQTDTQYF
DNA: TGCGCCAGCAGCGTTCAAAGGCAAACAGATACGCAGTATTTT

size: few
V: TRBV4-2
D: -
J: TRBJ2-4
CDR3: CASSQPPNRIQYF
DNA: TGTGCCAGCAGCCAGCCTCCTAATCGCATTCAGTACTTC

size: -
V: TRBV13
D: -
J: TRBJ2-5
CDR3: CASSKWLETQYF
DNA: TGTGCCAGCAGCAAATGGTTAGAGACCCAGTACTTC

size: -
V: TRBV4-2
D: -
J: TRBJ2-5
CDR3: CASSQDLKRETQYF
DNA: TGTGCCAGCAGCCAAGATCTAAAGCGGGAGACCCAGTACTTC

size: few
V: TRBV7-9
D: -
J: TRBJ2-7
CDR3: CASSSGHPDEQYF
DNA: TGTGCCAGCAGCTCGGGACACCCTGACGAGCAGTACTTC

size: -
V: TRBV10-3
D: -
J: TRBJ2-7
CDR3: CATTGERAYEQYF
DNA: TGTGCCACCACAGGGGAGCGGGCCTACGAGCAGTACTTC

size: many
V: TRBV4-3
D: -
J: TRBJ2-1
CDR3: CASSQVSDHNEQFF
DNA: TGCGCCAGCAGCCAAGTTAGCGATCACAATGAGCAGTTCTTC

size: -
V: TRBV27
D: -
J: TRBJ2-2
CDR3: CASSFLGRELFF
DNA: TGTGCCAGCAGTTTTTTAGGGAGGGAGCTGTTTTTT

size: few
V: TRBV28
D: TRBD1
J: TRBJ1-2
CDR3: CASSFRDRESSGYTF
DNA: TGTGCCAGCAGTTTCCGGGACAGGGAATCATCTGGCTACACCTTC

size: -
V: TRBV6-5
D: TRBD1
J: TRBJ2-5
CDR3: CASSDRDRETQYF
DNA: TGTGCCAGCAGCGACAGGGACAGGGAGACCCAGTACTTC

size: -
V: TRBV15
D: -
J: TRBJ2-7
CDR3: CATSLGGSSYEQYF
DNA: TGTGCCACCAGCCTGGGAGGAAGCTCCTACGAGCAGTACTTC

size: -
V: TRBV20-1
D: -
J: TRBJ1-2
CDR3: CSASTSLNYGYTF
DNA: TGCAGTGCTAGCACATCTCTTAACTATGGCTACACCTTC

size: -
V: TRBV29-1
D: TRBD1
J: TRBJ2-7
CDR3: CSVELGQGRLYEQYF
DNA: TGCAGCGTTGAATTGGGACAGGGGCGCCTCTACGAGCAGTACTTC

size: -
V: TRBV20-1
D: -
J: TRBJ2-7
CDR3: CSAPRPGAYEQYF
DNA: TGCAGTGCTCCCCGACCGGGTGCCTACGAGCAGTACTTC

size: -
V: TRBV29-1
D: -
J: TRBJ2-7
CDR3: CSVVGMAGPPYEQYF
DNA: TGCAGCGTTGTTGGGATGGCAGGGCCTCCCTACGAGCAGTACTTC

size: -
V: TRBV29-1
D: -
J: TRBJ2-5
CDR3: CSVVVGFYQETQYF
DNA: TGCAGCGTTGTAGTCGGATTCTACCAAGAGACCCAGTACTTC

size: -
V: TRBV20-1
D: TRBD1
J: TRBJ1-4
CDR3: CSARDGQGGEKLFF
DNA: TGCAGTGCTAGAGATGGACAGGGAGGGGAAAAACTGTTTTTT

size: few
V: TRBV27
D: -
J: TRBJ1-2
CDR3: CASSGDTVYGYTF
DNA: TGTGCCAGCAGTGGGGACACAGTATATGGCTACACCTTC

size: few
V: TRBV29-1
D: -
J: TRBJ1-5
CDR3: CSAQGQGQPQHF
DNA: TGCAGCGCACAGGGTCAGGGTCAGCCCCAGCATTTT

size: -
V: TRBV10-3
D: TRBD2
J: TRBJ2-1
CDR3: CAISESSGRAWNEQFF
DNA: TGTGCCATCAGTGAGTCGAGCGGGAGGGCCTGGAATGAGCAGTTCTTC

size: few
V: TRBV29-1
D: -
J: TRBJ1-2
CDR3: CSVDEDSGNYGYTF
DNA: TGCAGCGTTGATGAGGACTCTGGAAACTATGGCTACACCTTC

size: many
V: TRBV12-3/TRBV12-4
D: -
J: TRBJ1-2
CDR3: CASSLSVLNYGYTF
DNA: TGTGCCAGCAGTTTGTCGGTTTTGAACTATGGCTACACCTTC

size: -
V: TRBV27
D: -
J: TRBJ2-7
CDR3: CASSPNRLTGEPYEQYF
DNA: TGTGCCAGCAGTCCAAACCGACTAACTGGTGAACCCTACGAGCAGTACTTC

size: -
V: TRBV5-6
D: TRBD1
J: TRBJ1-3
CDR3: CASSPSTGWTSGNTIYF
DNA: TGTGCCAGCAGCCCCTCGACAGGGTGGACCTCTGGAAACACCATATATTTT

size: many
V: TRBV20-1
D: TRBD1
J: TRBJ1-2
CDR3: CSAKTGLGGYTF
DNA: TGCAGTGCTAAGACAGGGTTGGGTGGCTACACCTTC

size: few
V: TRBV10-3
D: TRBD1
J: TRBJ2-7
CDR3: CAIRTGANSYEQYF
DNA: TGTGCCATCAGGACAGGGGCCAACTCCTACGAGCAGTACTTC

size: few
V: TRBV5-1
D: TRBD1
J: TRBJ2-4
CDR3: CASSFGTELNIQYF
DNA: TGCGCCAGCAGCTTCGGGACAGAACTAAACATTCAGTACTTC

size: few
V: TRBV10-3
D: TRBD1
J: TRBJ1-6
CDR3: CAISLTGFDSPLHF
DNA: TGTGCCATCAGCCTGACAGGGTTTGATTCACCCCTCCACTTT

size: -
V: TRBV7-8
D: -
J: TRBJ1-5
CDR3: CASSFWTDNQWPQHF
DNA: TGTGCCAGCAGCTTCTGGACAGACAATCAGTGGCCCCAGCATTTT

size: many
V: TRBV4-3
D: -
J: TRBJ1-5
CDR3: CASSQDNRQPQHF
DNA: TGCGCCAGCAGCCAAGATAATCGACAGCCCCAGCATTTT

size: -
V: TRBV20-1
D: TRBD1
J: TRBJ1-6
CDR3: CSASYGGTGYNSPLHF
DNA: TGCAGTGCTAGTTACGGTGGGACAGGGTATAATTCACCCCTCCACTTT

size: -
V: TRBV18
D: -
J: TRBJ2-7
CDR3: CASSPASPYEQYF
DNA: TGTGCCAGCTCACCAGCCAGTCCCTACGAGCAGTACTTC

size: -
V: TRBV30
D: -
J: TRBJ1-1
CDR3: CAWSVLGAGGTEAFF
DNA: TGTGCCTGGAGTGTACTAGGGGCGGGGGGCACTGAAGCTTTCTTT

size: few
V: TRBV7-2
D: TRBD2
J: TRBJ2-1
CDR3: CASSLLAGGLSTWNEQFF
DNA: TGTGCCAGCAGCCTCCTAGCGGGAGGGCTTAGTACGTGGAATGAGCAGTTCTTC

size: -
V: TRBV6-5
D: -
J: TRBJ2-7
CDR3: CASSFREFRTQYF
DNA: TGTGCCAGCAGTTTCAGGGAATTTAGGACGCAGTACTTC

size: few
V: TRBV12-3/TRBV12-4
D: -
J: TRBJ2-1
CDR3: CASSFEGVKFF
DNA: TGTGCCAGCAGTTTTGAGGGAGTCAAGTTCTTC

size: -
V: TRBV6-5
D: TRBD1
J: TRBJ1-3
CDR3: CASSSLGTGYGNTIYF
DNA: TGTGCCAGCAGTTCCCTGGGGACAGGATATGGAAACACCATATATTTT

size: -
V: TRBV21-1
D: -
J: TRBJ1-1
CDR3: CASTQWSPPTRQLMNTEAFF
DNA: TGTGCCAGCACCCAATGGTCCCCCCCGACGAGACAGTTAATGAACACTGAAGCTTTCTTT

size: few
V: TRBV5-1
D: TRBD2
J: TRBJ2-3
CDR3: CASRPLAVHGTDTQYF
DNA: TGCGCCAGCAGACCACTAGCGGTTCATGGCACAGATACGCAGTATTTT

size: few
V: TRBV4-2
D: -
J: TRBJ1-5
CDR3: CASSLDSSNQPQHF
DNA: TGTGCCAGCAGCCTGGACAGCAGCAATCAGCCCCAGCATTTT

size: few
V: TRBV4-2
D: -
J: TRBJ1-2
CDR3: CASSQDWAGNYGYTF
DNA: TGTGCCAGCAGCCAAGATTGGGCAGGGAACTATGGCTACACCTTC